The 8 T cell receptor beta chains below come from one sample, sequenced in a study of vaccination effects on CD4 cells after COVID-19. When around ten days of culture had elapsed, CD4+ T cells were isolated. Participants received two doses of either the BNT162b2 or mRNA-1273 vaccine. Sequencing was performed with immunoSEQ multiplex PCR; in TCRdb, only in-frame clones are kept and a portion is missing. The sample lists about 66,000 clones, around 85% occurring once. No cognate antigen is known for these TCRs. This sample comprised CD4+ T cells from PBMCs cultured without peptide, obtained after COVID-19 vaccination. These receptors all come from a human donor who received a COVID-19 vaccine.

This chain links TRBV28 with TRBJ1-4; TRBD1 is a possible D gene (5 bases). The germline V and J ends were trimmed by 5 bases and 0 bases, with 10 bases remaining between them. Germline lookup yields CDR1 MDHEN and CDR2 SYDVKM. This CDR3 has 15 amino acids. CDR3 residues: CASSRGGATNEKLFF. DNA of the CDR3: TGTGCCAGCAGTCGGGGGGGTGCAACTAATGAAAAACTGTTTTTT.

Here the CDR3 reads CKGEANYGYTF. In nucleotides, the CDR3 is TGCAAGGGCGAGGCTAACTATGGCTACACCTTC. This rearrangement joins TRBV20-1 to TRBJ1-2; no reliable D call. The CDR3 has 11 residues. Germline assignment: CDR1 DFQATT and CDR2 SNEGSKA (reference sequence).

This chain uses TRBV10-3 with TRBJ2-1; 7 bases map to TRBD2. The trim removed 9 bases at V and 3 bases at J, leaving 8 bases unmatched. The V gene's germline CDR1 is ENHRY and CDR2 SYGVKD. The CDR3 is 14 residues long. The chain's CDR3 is CAMGGGLGYNEQFF. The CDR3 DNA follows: TGTGCCATGGGGGGGGGACTCGGCTACAATGAGCAGTTCTTC.

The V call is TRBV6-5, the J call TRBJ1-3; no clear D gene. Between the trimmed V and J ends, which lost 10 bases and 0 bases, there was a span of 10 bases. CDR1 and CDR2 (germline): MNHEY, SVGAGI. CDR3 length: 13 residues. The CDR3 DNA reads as TGTGCCACCCGAGAGTACTCTGGAAACACCATATATTTT. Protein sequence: CATREYSGNTIYF.

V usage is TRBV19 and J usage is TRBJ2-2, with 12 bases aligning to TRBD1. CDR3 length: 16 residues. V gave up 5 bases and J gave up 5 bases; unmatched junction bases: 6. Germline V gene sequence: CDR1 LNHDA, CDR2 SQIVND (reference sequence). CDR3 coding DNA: TGTGCCAGTAGTGCTGGGACAGGGGGCGAAACCGGGGAGCTGTTTTTT. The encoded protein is CASSAGTGGETGELFF. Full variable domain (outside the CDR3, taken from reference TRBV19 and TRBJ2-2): DGGITQSPKYLFRKEGQNVTLSCEQNLNHDAMYWYRQDPGQGLRLIYYSQIVNDFQKGDIAEGYSVSREKKESFPLTVTSAQKNPTAFYLCASSAGTGGETGELFFGEGSRLTVL.

This CDR3 reads CASKVDSNQPQHF. The CDR3, as DNA: TGTGCCAGCAAGGTGGATAGCAATCAGCCCCAGCATTTT. This chain links TRBV6-5 with TRBJ1-5, with D uncertain. Deletions cut 7 bases from V and 0 bases from J, with 7 bases between. The CDR3 contains 13 residues. Germline values: CDR1 MNHEY, CDR2 SVGAGI.

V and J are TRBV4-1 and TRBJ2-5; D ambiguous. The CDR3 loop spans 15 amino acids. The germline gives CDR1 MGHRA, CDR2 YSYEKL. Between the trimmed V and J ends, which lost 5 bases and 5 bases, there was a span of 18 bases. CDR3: CASSARTLGSETQYF. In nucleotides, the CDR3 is TGCGCCAGCAGCGCTCGAACCCTCGGGTCGGAGACCCAGTACTTC.

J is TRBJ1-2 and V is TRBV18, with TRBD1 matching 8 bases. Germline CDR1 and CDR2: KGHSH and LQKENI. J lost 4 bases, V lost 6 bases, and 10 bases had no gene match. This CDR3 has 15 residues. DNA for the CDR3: TGTGCCAGCTCGCAACAGGGGGACTTGGTCTATGGCTACACCTTC. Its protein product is CASSQQGDLVYGYTF. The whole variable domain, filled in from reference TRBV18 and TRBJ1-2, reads NAGVMQNPRHLVRRRGQEARLRCSPMKGHSHVYWYRQLPEEGLKFMVYLQKENIIDESGMPKERFSAEFPKEGPSILRIQQVVRGDSAAYFCASSQQGDLVYGYTFGSGTRLTVV.